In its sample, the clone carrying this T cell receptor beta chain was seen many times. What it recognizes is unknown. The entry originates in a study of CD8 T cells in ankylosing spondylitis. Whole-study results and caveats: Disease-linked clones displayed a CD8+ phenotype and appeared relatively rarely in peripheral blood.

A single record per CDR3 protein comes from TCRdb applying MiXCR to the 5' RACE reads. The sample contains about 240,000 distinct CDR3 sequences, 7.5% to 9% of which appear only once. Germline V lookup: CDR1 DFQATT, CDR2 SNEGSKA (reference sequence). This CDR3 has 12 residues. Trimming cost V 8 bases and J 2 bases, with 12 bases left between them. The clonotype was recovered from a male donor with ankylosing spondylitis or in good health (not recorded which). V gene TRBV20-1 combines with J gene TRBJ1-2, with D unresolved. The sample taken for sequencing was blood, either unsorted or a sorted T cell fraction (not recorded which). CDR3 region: CSTRGGNYGYTF. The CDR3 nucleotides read TGCAGTACCCGGGGAGGGAACTATGGCTACACCTTC.